Listed below are T cell receptor beta chains from one sample, sequenced in a study of T cells after posttransplantation cyclophosphamide. The repertoire was sequenced with immunoSEQ multiplex PCR; TCRdb's copy has only in-frame clones and lacks some. The sample presents about 36,000 clones, none singletons. What was sequenced was PBMCs. The receptors come from a girl aged 5-17 years in good health, CMV-negative, and a related stem cell transplant donor. Both conserved end residues are trimmed from each CDR3. Clone size is not always given. Where it is, it says once, few, many or a class for expanded clones.

V: TRBV19; J: TRBJ2-1; size: .; length: 14; CDR3: ASSLAEVVGSDEQF
V: TRBV6-6; J: TRBJ2-5; size: .; length: 13; CDR3: ASSYLGQGRETQY
V: TRBV6-5; J: TRBJ1-1; size: many; length: 12; CDR3: ASSPGTGPAEAF
V: TRBV5-5; J: TRBJ1-5; size: few; length: 13; CDR3: ASSSSVGGNQPQH
V: TRBV4-1; J: .; size: few; length: 12; CDR3: ASSRSQGSYEQY
V: TRBV5-4; J: TRBJ1-2; size: few; length: 17; CDR3: ASSLEPRHRGQTNYGYT
V: TRBV6-6; J: TRBJ2-7; size: many; length: 12; CDR3: ASSYGGQTYEQY
V: TRBV5-1; J: TRBJ2-2; size: many; length: 14; CDR3: ASSLTRGGQGGELF
V: TRBV5-8; J: TRBJ1-2; size: few; length: 13; CDR3: ASSRGQGANYGYT
V: TRBV9; J: .; size: .; length: 12; CDR3: ASSVGQVSYEQY
V: TRBV19; J: .; size: .; length: 10; CDR3: ASTIGGYEQY
V: TRBV30; J: TRBJ1-1; size: many; length: 12; CDR3: AWSGYTENTEAF
V: TRBV6-5; J: TRBJ2-7; size: few; length: 12; CDR3: ASSITGRALEQY
V: TRBV6-4; J: TRBJ2-1; size: few; length: 13; CDR3: ASSESLAGYNEQF
V: TRBV13; J: TRBJ2-7; size: few; length: 13; CDR3: ASSWGSGGAVEQY
V: TRBV7-2; J: TRBJ2-1; size: many; length: 13; CDR3: ASSSTGDRYNEQF
V: TRBV6-5; J: TRBJ1-4; size: many; length: 13; CDR3: ASSYSTTGNEKLF
V: TRBV19; J: .; size: few; length: 12; CDR3: ASSESTISYEQY
V: TRBV18; J: TRBJ2-7; size: .; length: 15; CDR3: ASSPPTGTATLYEQY
V: TRBV30; J: TRBJ1-2; size: .; length: 10; CDR3: ASLQGAGGYT
V: TRBV5-4; J: TRBJ2-2; size: many; length: 14; CDR3: ASRPGTSGNTGELF
V: TRBV6-1; J: TRBJ2-1; size: .; length: 12; CDR3: ASSKAELSNEQF
V: TRBV28; J: TRBJ1-2; size: .; length: 11; CDR3: ASSLGANYGYT
V: TRBV28; J: TRBJ1-1; size: few; length: 12; CDR3: ASSSGQLNTEAF
V: TRBV27; J: TRBJ2-7; size: many; length: 11; CDR3: ASSLSARGLQY
V: TRBV25-1; J: TRBJ2-1; size: few; length: 13; CDR3: ASRDPGQPYNEQF
V: TRBV4-3; J: TRBJ2-3; size: many; length: 17; CDR3: ASSQDRVWTQLPTDTQY
V: TRBV6-5; J: TRBJ2-7; size: many; length: 13; CDR3: ASRRRHSSDYEQY
V: TRBV25-1; J: .; size: .; length: 14; CDR3: ASSEWSTDRAYEQY
V: TRBV5-1; J: TRBJ2-7; size: few; length: 14; CDR3: ASSFFPPTIRYEQY
V: TRBV6-1; J: TRBJ2-5; size: many; length: 11; CDR3: ASSTRGDETQY
V: TRBV4-1; J: TRBJ2-1; size: many; length: 14; CDR3: ASSLASGVQRNEQF
V: TRBV19; J: TRBJ1-5; size: many; length: 13; CDR3: ASSTSLRSDQPQH
V: TRBV19; J: TRBJ2-5; size: few; length: 13; CDR3: ASSVRRGQVETQY
V: TRBV7-3; J: TRBJ2-7; size: few; length: 12; CDR3: ASSSSSKLDEQY
V: TRBV7-3; J: TRBJ2-1; size: many; length: 13; CDR3: ASSSFTYSSNEQF
V: TRBV5-4; J: TRBJ2-5; size: many; length: 13; CDR3: ASSLTSGSRETQY
V: TRBV7-9; J: TRBJ1-4; size: many; length: 12; CDR3: ASSEGTGNEKLF
V: TRBV19; J: TRBJ2-7; size: many; length: 11; CDR3: ASSTREKGEQY
V: TRBV19; J: TRBJ2-1; size: many; length: 11; CDR3: ASRGLAGNEQF
V: TRBV30; J: TRBJ2-1; size: .; length: 16; CDR3: AWSVFLVAGASGNEQF
V: TRBV6-5; J: TRBJ2-7; size: many; length: 10; CDR3: ASKQGPYEQY
V: TRBV28; J: TRBJ2-7; size: .; length: 10; CDR3: ASSLTRSEQY
V: TRBV9; J: TRBJ1-4; size: many; length: 13; CDR3: ASSVRAGLGEKLF
V: TRBV4-1; J: TRBJ1-3; size: many; length: 15; CDR3: ASSSWAVGSSGNTIY
V: TRBV27; J: TRBJ1-2; size: .; length: 11; CDR3: ASSLGQAWGYT
V: TRBV27; J: TRBJ1-5; size: few; length: 13; CDR3: ASSPTTGVGQPQH
V: TRBV5-5; J: TRBJ2-1; size: many; length: 11; CDR3: ASSLQRNNEQF
V: TRBV4-3; J: TRBJ2-1; size: .; length: 13; CDR3: ASSPTGVPYNEQF
V: TRBV6-1; J: TRBJ2-7; size: many; length: 13; CDR3: ASSETLDGTYEQY
V: TRBV4-3; J: TRBJ2-5; size: .; length: 14; CDR3: ASSLPGLAELETQY
V: TRBV10-3; J: TRBJ1-1; size: many; length: 18; CDR3: AISEFVLLGILSMNTEAF
V: TRBV6-5; J: TRBJ2-1; size: many; length: 11; CDR3: ASSYGRIDEQF
V: TRBV4-3; J: TRBJ2-3; size: few; length: 14; CDR3: ASSQDLASGTDTQY